The source of this T cell receptor beta chain is a study of CD8 T cells in Susac syndrome. RNA in amounts of about 0.5 to 1 ug was reverse transcribed with random hexamers. Amplification of TCR beta CDR3 by immunoSEQ multiplex PCR spanned 54 Vbeta and 13 Jbeta. TCRdb re-derived calls from the immunoSEQ multiplex PCR reads in MiXCR, one entry per CDR3 protein. The sample lists roughly 120,000 distinct CDR3 sequences, more than 80% occurring once. Comments on this clonotype: The antigen is undetermined.

Treatment-naive patients with stable or active relapsing-remitting disease served as multiple sclerosis controls. Negative isolation was used for CD8+ and CD4+ T cells and FACS enrichment for TEMRA cells. Regarding the study as a whole: The study recognized that the number of individuals in its TCR sequencing and HLA analysis was relatively small.

Sequencing used CD8+ T cells from PBMCs. The sequence derives from a human donor with multiple sclerosis.

In DNA form, the CDR3 reads TGTGCCAGCAGCTTGGAGATCCGGGACAGGGGGCGCCGGATGGAGGAGAACACTGAAGCTTTCTTT. Translated: CASSLEIRDRGRRMEENTEAFF. The chain carries TRBV5-4 and TRBJ1-1, with TRBD1 matching over 12 bases. The CDR3 runs 22 residues. In germline, CDR1 is SGHNT, CDR2 YYREEE (reference sequence). The trim removed 0 bases at V and 1 base at J, leaving 19 bases unmatched.